The 16 T cell receptor beta chains in this list originate from one sample, sequenced in a study of CXCR3-negative and CXCR3-positive naive CD8 T cells. Findings of the study overall: Naive cells with CXCR3 showed TRB CDR3s that were more hydrophobic than those in CXCR3-negative naive cells.

The libraries of TRB cDNA were constructed through 5' RACE using UMI labels. TCRdb reprocessed the 5' RACE reads, with one entry per CDR3 protein and no DNA. The listing records over 50,000 distinct CDR3 sequences. No antigen is known for these receptors. Sequencing used naive CXCR3+ CD8+ T cells from blood. As to subset: CD45RO-CCR7+CD27+CD95- naive CD8+ T cells expressing CXCR3 (TNR3+). The receptors were gathered from a human donor in good health. Some clones in this sample may be carry-over from other donors' samples.

CDR3 protein: CSAVQGWGSNQPQHF. The chain is built from TRBV20-1 and TRBJ1-5; TCRdb selects TRBD1, and the lack of DNA leaves this call unchecked. CDR3 size: 15 residues. Germline V gene data show CDR1 as DFQATT and CDR2 as SNEGSKA (reference sequence).

The V gene is TRBV5-1, the J gene TRBJ1-1; TCRdb's D call of TRBD1 is untestable without DNA. This CDR3 comprises 16 residues. Germline CDR1 is SGHRS and CDR2 is YFSETQ. The CDR3 reads CASSLALTGRNTEAFF. Together with reference TRBV5-1 and TRBJ1-1, the CDR3 gives the full variable domain: KAGVTQTPRYLIKTRGQQVTLSCSPISGHRSVSWYQQTPGQGLQFLFEYFSETQRNKGNFPGRFSGRQFSNSRSEMNVSTLELGDSALYLCASSLALTGRNTEAFFGQGTRLTVV.

The rearrangement joins TRBV5-4 to TRBJ1-2. Germline CDR1 is SGHNT and CDR2 is YYREEE (reference sequence). The CDR3 has 12 residues. The CDR3 spells CASSLDKIGYTF.

The CDR3 reads CSGRQGPYEQYF. This chain uses TRBV29-1 with TRBJ2-7. This CDR3 has 12 amino acids. In germline, CDR1 is SQVTM, CDR2 ANQGSEA.

The rearrangement joins TRBV29-1 to TRBJ1-1. CDR1 is SQVTM, CDR2 ANQGSEA, per germline. The CDR3 is 12 amino acids. CDR3 protein: CSVPRRGTEAFF.

This chain joins TRBV7-9 and TRBJ2-7; without DNA, the TCRdb call of TRBD1 cannot be checked. Germline assignment: CDR1 SEHNR and CDR2 FQNEAQ (reference sequence). There are 13 residues in the CDR3. The chain's CDR3 is CASSARQGDEQYF. Looking up the rest from reference TRBV7-9 and TRBJ2-7 gives the full variable domain: DTGVSQNPRHKITKRGQNVTFRCDPISEHNRLYWYRQTLGQGPEFLTYFQNEAQLEKSRLLSDRFSAERPKGSFSTLEIQRTEQGDSAMYLCASSARQGDEQYFGPGTRLTVT.

CDR3: CSVERDRGKETQYF. The V gene is TRBV29-1, the J gene TRBJ2-5; TCRdb selects TRBD1, and the lack of DNA leaves this call unchecked. CDR3 length equals 14 residues. The germline V gene encodes CDR1 SQVTM and CDR2 ANQGSEA.

The chain recombines TRBV12-3 or TRBV12-4 with TRBJ2-7; TCRdb designates TRBD1, a call that cannot be tested without DNA. The CDR3 extends over 12 amino acids. CDR3 amino acids: CASRTGSYEQYF.

This sequence joins TRBV7-3 and TRBJ1-1. Germline CDR1 and CDR2: SGHTA and FQGTGA. This CDR3 contains 14 residues. CDR3 loop: CASSLLADSTEAFF.

Here the CDR3 reads CASSHGRVTDTQYF. The V call is TRBV4-3, the J call TRBJ2-3; TCRdb lists TRBD2, though no DNA is available to test this call. This CDR3 region has 14 residues. The germline CDR1 and CDR2 sequences are LGHNA and YSLEER.

The chain is built from TRBV7-9 and TRBJ2-7; TCRdb names TRBD2, which stays unverified in the absence of DNA. The CDR3 sequence is 13 residues long. Germline V gene lookup returns CDR1 SEHNR and CDR2 FQNEAQ (reference sequence). The CDR3 sequence: CASSQFSAFEQYF.

The gene calls are TRBV29-1 and TRBJ1-1. The CDR3 runs to 12 residues. Germline V gene lookup returns CDR1 SQVTM and CDR2 ANQGSEA. The CDR3 protein is CSEGPPNTEAFF. Using reference TRBV29-1 and TRBJ1-1 for the parts outside the CDR3, the full variable domain is SAVISQKPSRDICQRGTSLTIQCQVDSQVTMMFWYRQQPGQSLTLIATANQGSEATYESGFVIDKFPISRPNLTFSTLTVSNMSPEDSSIYLCSEGPPNTEAFFGQGTRLTVV.

The chain has TRBV4-3 and TRBJ2-1; checking the TCRdb D call of TRBD1 is not possible without DNA. Germline V CDR1 and CDR2: LGHNA, YSLEER. The CDR3 has 16 residues. CDR3 sequence: CASSQDSGGFHNEQFF.

V usage is TRBV11-2 and J usage is TRBJ1-2; absent DNA, TCRdb's TRBD1 call cannot be checked. Germline V gives CDR1 SGHAT, CDR2 FQNNGV. The CDR3 contains 14 residues. CDR3: CASSDGDSYYGYTF.

This chain joins TRBV7-3 and TRBJ2-7; checking the TCRdb D call of TRBD1 is not possible without DNA. This CDR3 spans 14 amino acids. Germline loops: CDR1 SGHTA, CDR2 FQGTGA. The CDR3 loop reads CASSPHGQSYEQYF.

This chain joins TRBV3-1 and TRBJ2-2. Per the germline V gene, CDR1 is LGHDT and CDR2 is YNNKEL (reference sequence). CDR3 length equals 14 residues. The chain's CDR3 is CASSQEGLGGELFF.